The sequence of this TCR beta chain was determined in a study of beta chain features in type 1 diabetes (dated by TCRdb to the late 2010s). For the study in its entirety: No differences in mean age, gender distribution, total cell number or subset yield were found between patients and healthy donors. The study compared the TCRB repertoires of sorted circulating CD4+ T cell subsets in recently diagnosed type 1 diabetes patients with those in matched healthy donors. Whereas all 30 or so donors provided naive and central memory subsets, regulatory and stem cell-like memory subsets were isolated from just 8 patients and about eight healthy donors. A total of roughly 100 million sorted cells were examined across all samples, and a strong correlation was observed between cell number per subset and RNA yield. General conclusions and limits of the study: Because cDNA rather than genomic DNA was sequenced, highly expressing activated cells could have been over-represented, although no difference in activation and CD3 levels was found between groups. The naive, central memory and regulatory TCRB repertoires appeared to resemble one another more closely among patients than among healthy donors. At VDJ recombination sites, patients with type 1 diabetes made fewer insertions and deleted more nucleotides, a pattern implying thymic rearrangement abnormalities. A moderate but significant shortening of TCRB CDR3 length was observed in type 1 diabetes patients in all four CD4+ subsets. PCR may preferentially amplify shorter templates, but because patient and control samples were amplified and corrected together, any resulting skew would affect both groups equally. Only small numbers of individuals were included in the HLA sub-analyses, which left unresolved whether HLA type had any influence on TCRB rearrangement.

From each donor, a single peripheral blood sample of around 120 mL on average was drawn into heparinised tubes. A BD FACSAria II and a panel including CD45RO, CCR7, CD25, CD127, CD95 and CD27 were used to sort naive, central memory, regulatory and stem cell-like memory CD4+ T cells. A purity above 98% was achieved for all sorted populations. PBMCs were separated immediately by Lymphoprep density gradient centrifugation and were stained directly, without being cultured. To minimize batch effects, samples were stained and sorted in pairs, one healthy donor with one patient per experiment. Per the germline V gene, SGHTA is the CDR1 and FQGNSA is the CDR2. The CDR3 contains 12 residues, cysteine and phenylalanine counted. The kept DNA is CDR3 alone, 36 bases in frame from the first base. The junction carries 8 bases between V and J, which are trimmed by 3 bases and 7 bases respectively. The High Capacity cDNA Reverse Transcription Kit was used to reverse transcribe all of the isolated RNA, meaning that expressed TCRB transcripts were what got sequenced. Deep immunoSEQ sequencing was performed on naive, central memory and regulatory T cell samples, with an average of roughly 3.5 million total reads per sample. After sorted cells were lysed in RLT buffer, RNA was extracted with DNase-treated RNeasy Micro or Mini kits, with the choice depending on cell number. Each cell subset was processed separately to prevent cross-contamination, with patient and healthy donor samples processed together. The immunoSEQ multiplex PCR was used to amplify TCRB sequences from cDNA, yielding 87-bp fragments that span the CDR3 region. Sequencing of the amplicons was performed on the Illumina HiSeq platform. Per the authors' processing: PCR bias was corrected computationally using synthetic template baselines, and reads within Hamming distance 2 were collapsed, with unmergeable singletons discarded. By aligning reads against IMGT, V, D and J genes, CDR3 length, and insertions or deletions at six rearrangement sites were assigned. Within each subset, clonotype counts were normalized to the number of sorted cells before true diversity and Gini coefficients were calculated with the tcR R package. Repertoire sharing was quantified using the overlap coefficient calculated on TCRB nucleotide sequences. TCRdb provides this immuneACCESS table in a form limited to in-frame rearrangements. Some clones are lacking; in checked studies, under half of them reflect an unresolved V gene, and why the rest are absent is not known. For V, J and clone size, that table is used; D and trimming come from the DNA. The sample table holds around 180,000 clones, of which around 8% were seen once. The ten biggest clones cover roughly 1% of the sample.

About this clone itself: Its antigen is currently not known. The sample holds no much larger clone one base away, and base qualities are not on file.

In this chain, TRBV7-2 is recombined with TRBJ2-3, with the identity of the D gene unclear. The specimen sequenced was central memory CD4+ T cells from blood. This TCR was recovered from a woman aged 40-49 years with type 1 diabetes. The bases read TGTGCCAGCAGCTTGAGCGAAAATACGCAGTATTTT. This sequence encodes CASSLSENTQYF.